There are many counts of the clone carrying this T cell receptor (beta chain). What it recognizes is unknown. Among the exclusions were patients with other autoimmune diseases, uncontrolled infections, pregnancy or lactation. Physicians reached a diagnosis by relying on clinical symptoms, serum thyroxine, TRAb, thyroid ultrasound and orbital computed tomography. Per germline, CDR1 MNHNS and CDR2 SASEGT. The CDR3 is 14 amino acids. The ends were cut back, 7 bases at V and 7 bases at J, with 19 bases in the middle. The data stem from a study of Graves' ophthalmopathy and Graves' hyperthyroidism. Findings and limits, study-wide: Also, most clonotypes expanded in the thyroid above 0.001 frequency appeared in blood.

The authors amplified TCR beta CDR3 regions, and they did so from RNA transcripts for repertoire sequencing. First-round RT-PCR with HTBI primers preceded a second-round multiplex PCR. TCRdb ran MiXCR on the multiplex PCR reads and lists one entry per CDR3 protein. The repertoire holds 450,000 or so distinct CDR3 sequences, approximately 14% seen once, with approximately 9.8% in the top ten. The TCR comes from a woman aged 25 to 39 with Graves' ophthalmopathy. Source material: blood. The chain is built from TRBV6-1 and TRBJ1-2; D is ambiguous. CDR3 coding DNA: TGTGCCAGCACCCGTGGGGTCTTAGCGGGTGGCTACACCTTC. This translates into CASTRGVLAGGYTF.